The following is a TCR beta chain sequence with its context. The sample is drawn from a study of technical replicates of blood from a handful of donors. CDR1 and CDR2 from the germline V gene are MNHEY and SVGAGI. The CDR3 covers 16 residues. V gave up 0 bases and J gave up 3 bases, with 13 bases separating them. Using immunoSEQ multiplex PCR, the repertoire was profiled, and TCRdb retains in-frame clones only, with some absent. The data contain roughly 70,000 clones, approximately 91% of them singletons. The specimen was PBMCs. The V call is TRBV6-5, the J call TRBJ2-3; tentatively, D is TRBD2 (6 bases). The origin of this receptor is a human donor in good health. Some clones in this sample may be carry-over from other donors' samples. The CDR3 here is CASSYSGGRGTDTQYF. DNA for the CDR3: TGTGCCAGCAGTTACTCGGGTGGGCGGGGAACAGATACGCAGTATTTT.